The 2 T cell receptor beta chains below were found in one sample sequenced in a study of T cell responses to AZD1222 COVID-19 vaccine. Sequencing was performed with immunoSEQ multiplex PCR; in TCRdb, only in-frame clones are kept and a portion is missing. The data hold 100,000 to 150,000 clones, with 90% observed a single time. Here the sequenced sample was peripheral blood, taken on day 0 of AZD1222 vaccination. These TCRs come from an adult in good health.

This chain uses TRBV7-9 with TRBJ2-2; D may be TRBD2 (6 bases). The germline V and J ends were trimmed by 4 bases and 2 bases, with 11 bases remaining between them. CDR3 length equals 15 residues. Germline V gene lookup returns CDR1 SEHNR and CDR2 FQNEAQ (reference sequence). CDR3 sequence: CASSSVAVNTGELFF. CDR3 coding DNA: TGTGCCAGCAGCTCCGTAGCGGTAAACACCGGGGAGCTGTTTTTT.

The CDR3 bases are TGTGCCAGCAGCCCCCGGGGATCCTATAATTCACCCCTCCACTTT. Protein product: CASSPRGSYNSPLHF. The chain has TRBV11-2 and TRBJ1-6, with unresolved D. The CDR3 consists of 15 residues. Trimming pared 5 bases from V and 1 base from J, leaving 9 bases between. Germline V CDR1 and CDR2: SGHAT, FQNNGV.